This T cell receptor (beta chain) was retrieved from a study of neurological immune-mediated disorders. This clonotype was picked up many times. What it binds is not known. Per sequencing run, 15-18 subjects together gave over 170 million TCR-beta sequences. MiXCR, run by TCRdb on the 5' RACE reads, gives a single entry per CDR3 protein. The sample comprises about 74,000 distinct CDR3 sequences, less than 5.5% of which are singletons, and about 7.4% rests with the top ten. V was pared by 3 bases and J by 0 bases, with 15 bases between. The CDR3 is 18 residues long. CDR1 and CDR2 (germline): SGHVS, FQNEAQ. Study outcomes and limitations: A possible signature appeared as one related-CDR3 cluster, in which phylogenetic grouping placed the repertoires of 18 of 34 multiple sclerosis patients.

The unsorted libraries were produced from 2 million PBMCs held at -80 C. This receptor was identified in a man younger than 35 with multiple sclerosis. The sequencing sample was made of PBMCs. This chain uses TRBV7-8 with TRBJ2-6, with D hard to call. The CDR3 protein is CASSFRTLIRSGANVLTF. The CDR3 DNA sequence: TGTGCCAGCAGCTTTCGAACTTTAATACGCTCTGGGGCCAACGTCCTGACTTTC.